This TCR beta chain came from a study of blood T cell repertoires in COVID-19. Across the study: T cells, B-cell-depleted T cells, or PBMCs supplied cDNA or gDNA.

Per the original methods: Nucleated cell number was recorded as an estimate derived from reference gene primer amplification. The data were produced by immunoSEQ multiplex PCR, yet TCRdb's version contains in-frame clones alone and is incomplete. That table supplies the V and J calls and clone size; D and trimming were determined from the DNA. The profile shows about 50,000 clones, approximately 92% of them singletons. This CDR3 has 16 amino acids. Germline lookup yields CDR1 SGHTA and CDR2 FQGNSA. V was pared by 5 bases and J by 5 bases, with 21 bases between. The sequence was collected from a man between 45 and 60 years old with active COVID-19. Input material: peripheral blood. The chain recombines TRBV7-2 with TRBJ1-1; a weak D match, TRBD1 (5 bases). CDR3 sequence: CASSHASGGGKTEAFF. The CDR3 DNA reads as TGTGCCAGCAGCCATGCATCGGGGGGAGGAAAAACTGAAGCTTTCTTT.